This TCR beta chain came from a study of identical twins. Study outcomes and limitations: Possibly, invariant MAIT and iNKT cells partly confounded zero-insertion analyses. Carriage of fewer insertions was seen in abundant cord blood beta clonotypes, whereas memory repertoires showed none.

Healthy Caucasians provided all donations. A universal primer site was added by template switching, and unique molecular identifiers were carried by the cDNA. Each CDR3 protein gets one entry after TCRdb re-called the 5' RACE reads with MiXCR. The sample records under 1 million distinct CDR3 sequences, 9% to 15% being singletons. This clonotype was seen a handful of times. Its matching antigen is unknown. The CDR3 totals 15 residues. The germline V gene encodes CDR1 MDHEN and CDR2 SYDVKM. Germline trimming cut 6 bases from V and 0 bases from J; bases unmatched to any gene: 8. These data also formed part of another study, on yellow fever vaccine responses in identical twins.

The sample consisted of PBMCs. The chain employs TRBV28 and TRBJ2-7, with 7 bases identical to TRBD1. This clonotype was obtained from a woman aged 18 to 35 in good health. The DNA of the CDR3 is TGTGCCAGCAGCACCCCCGGGACAGCCTCCTACGAGCAGTACTTC. Its protein is CASSTPGTASYEQYF. Full variable domain (rest looked up from reference TRBV28 and TRBJ2-7): DVKVTQSSRYLVKRTGEKVFLECVQDMDHENMFWYRQDPGLGLRLIYFSYDVKMKEKGDIPEGYSVSREKKERFSLILESASTNQTSMYLCASSTPGTASYEQYFGPGTRLTVT.